Here is one T cell receptor beta chain with its context. Its antigen is currently not known. Base-call qualities are not available, and no considerably larger clone is one nucleotide away. Participants in the prospective study were enrolled through a virtual design, were aged about 18 to 100 years, and lived in 24 United States geographic areas. Cohort assignment in the prospective study relied on participant-reported clinical history from a screening survey and a study questionnaire. Recovered participants in ImmuneRACE Cohort 3 were defined as having two consecutive negative NP/OP PCR tests, clearance from a healthcare professional, or resolution of symptoms. In the prospective study, mobile phlebotomists collected whole blood, serum and a nasopharyngeal or oropharyngeal swab from each participant. Prospective study participants could optionally give additional blood draws and questionnaires over a roughly two-month period. Blood samples from the prospective study were shipped frozen or at room temperature prior to DNA extraction.

CDR1 and CDR2 (MDHEN, SYDVKM) derive from the germline V gene. Measured from the cysteine to the phenylalanine, the CDR3 is 13 residues long. Just the 39-base CDR3 DNA is kept, in frame starting at base 1. V loses 8 bases at its end and J loses 7 bases; junction bases beyond the gene matches: 10. TCRbeta CDR3 regions were amplified from genomic DNA using the immunoSEQ Assay, a bias-controlled multiplex PCR. Processing in the source paper ran as follows. Nucleated cell counts per sample were estimated from amplification of reference gene primers within the assay. Sequence reads were collapsed and filtered to measure the absolute abundance of every unique TCRbeta CDR3 rearrangement. For each sample, productive Simpson clonality was calculated as the square root of Simpson's diversity index over productive rearrangements. TCRdb mirrors the immuneACCESS table, restricted to in-frame sequences. Some clones are absent from its copies; in checked studies, under half trace to an unresolved V gene, and the reason for the others is unknown. V, J and clone size derive from that table, while D and trimming were established from the DNA sequence. This sample comprises about 160,000 clones, 80% to 85% of them detected only once. The ten largest clones represent approximately 8.4% of the sample.

The data were taken from a study of blood T cell repertoires in COVID-19 (dated by TCRdb to between 2020 and 2021). Study-level background: Collaborator samples came from the United States, Italy and Spain and covered acute and convalescent phases of COVID-19. The prospective study material was composed of cDNA or gDNA derived from T cells, B-cell-depleted T cells, or PBMCs. The samples were drawn from the first 160 participants of the ongoing ImmuneRACE study and from about 1,200 subjects provided by 6 global collaborators. A de-identified subject ID, COVID-19 status, age in years and sex were almost always included in the sample metadata. HLA class I and class II types, where available, came from metadata supplied by the sample provider rather than from assay-based typing. Deeply sampled blood TCRbeta repertoires from subjects exposed to, actively infected with, or recovered from COVID-19 were included in the dataset. The repertoires were released in a freely available public database meant as a resource for research on the immune response to SARS-CoV-2.

Beyond this particular receptor, the publication reports: Clinical and demographic metadata were provided uncurated, with the amount varying by source and participant.

The sequence was collected from a woman between 45 and 60 years old who had recovered from COVID-19. The specimen sequenced was PBMCs or T cells enriched from blood (not recorded which). This sequence uses TRBV28 and TRBJ1-2; 7 central nucleotides agree with TRBD1. For the CDR3, the sequence is CASGQGGASGYTF. DNA sequence: TGTGCCAGCGGACAAGGGGGCGCTTCTGGCTACACCTTC.